The 10 T cell receptor beta chains below all came from one sample that was sequenced in a study of blood T cell repertoires in COVID-19. Here immunoSEQ multiplex PCR was the method, and the copy in TCRdb shows in-frame clones only, minus some. This sample has under 200,000 clones, with roughly 85% found just once. Sequenced material: peripheral blood. All receptors derive from a woman under 40 with acute or convalescent COVID-19.

The V gene is TRBV7-8, the J gene TRBJ2-5; 7 positions match TRBD1. Germline assignment: CDR1 SGHVS and CDR2 FQNEAQ. The CDR3 has 15 amino acids. The V and J ends lost 1 base and 4 bases, in that order; junction bases with no gene match: 6. In DNA form, the CDR3 reads TGTGCCAGCAGCTTAGTGAGACAGGGTAGAGAGACCCAGTACTTC. Translation: CASSLVRQGRETQYF.

CDR3 sequence: CASSLSLGLNEKLFF. The DNA of the CDR3 is TGCGCCAGCAGCTTGTCGTTAGGACTTAATGAAAAACTGTTTTTT. The rearrangement uses TRBV5-1 and TRBJ1-4, with D uncertain. CDR1 is SGHRS, CDR2 YFSETQ, per germline. Trimming removed 1 base at V and 4 bases at J, with 11 bases between. This CDR3 comprises 15 residues.

This clone showed up just a few times. The chain uses TRBV5-1 and TRBJ2-1, with TRBD2 matching 10 bases. The CDR3 has 15 residues. Germline V CDR1 and CDR2: SGHRS, YFSETQ. J gave up 9 bases and V 3 bases, and 9 bases lay outside the gene matches. The CDR3 nucleotides are TGCGCCAGCAGCTCCCAGCGGGAGGGATGGAGTGAGCAGTTCTTC. It codes for CASSSQREGWSEQFF.

This sequence joins TRBV7-9 and TRBJ2-7; 16 positions match TRBD2. This CDR3 region has 19 residues. In germline, CDR1 is SEHNR, CDR2 FQNEAQ (reference sequence). After removal of 4 bases from V and 0 bases from J, the junction contained 9 bases not matched to a gene. CDR3 sequence reads: CASSSTGLAGGFPSYEQYF. The CDR3 nucleotides are TGTGCCAGCAGCTCTACGGGACTAGCGGGAGGGTTCCCCTCCTACGAGCAGTACTTC.

The rearrangement links TRBV2 to TRBJ1-4, with 7 positions matching TRBD1. In germline, CDR1 is SNHLY, CDR2 FYNNEI. There are 14 residues in the CDR3. Trimming at V came to 4 bases and at J to 8 bases, leaving 7 bases not matched to a gene. Written as DNA, the CDR3 is TGTGCCAGCAGTGGGGACAGCCGAGGGGAAAAACTGTTTTTT. It specifies CASSGDSRGEKLFF.

A single count supports this clone. The junction shows a germline mismatch at one end, possibly a read error. The chain links TRBV13 to TRBJ1-3, with no clear D. The CDR3 sequence is 18 residues long. Germline V lookup: CDR1 PRHDT, CDR2 FYEKMQ (reference sequence). The CDR3 reads CASTLGSGSDLSGNTIYF. CDR3 bases: TGTGCCAGCACCTTAGGTTCCGGGTCAGACCTCTCTGGAAACACCATATATTTT.

The V call is TRBV19, the J call TRBJ1-5; a weak D match, TRBD1 (6 bases). The CDR3 sequence is 16 residues long. Trimming took 0 bases from V and 4 from J, leaving 13 bases between them. Germline-derived CDR1 and CDR2 are LNHDA and SQIVND (reference sequence). The CDR3 DNA follows: TGTGCCAGTAGTATAGAACTACAGGGCCGAAATCAGCCCCAGCATTTT. Amino acids: CASSIELQGRNQPQHF. Drawing the rest from reference TRBV19 and TRBJ1-5, the complete variable domain is DGGITQSPKYLFRKEGQNVTLSCEQNLNHDAMYWYRQDPGQGLRLIYYSQIVNDFQKGDIAEGYSVSREKKESFPLTVTSAQKNPTAFYLCASSIELQGRNQPQHFGDGTRLSIL.

V is TRBV5-1 and J is TRBJ1-5; 9 nucleotides line up with TRBD1. CDR1 is SGHRS and CDR2 is YFSETQ in the germline V gene. After removal of 3 bases from V and 7 bases from J, the junction contained 5 bases not matched to a gene. The CDR3 has 14 amino acids. This chain's CDR3 is CASSSGQGGQPQHF. CDR3 nucleotides: TGCGCCAGCAGCTCGGGACAGGGTGGACAGCCCCAGCATTTT.

The rearrangement uses TRBV19 and TRBJ1-5, with 8 positions matching TRBD1. V lost 5 bases and J lost 4; bases outside the gene matches: 7. CDR3 length: 15 amino acids. Germline-derived CDR1 and CDR2 are LNHDA and SQIVND (reference sequence). This CDR3 reads CASSWRRGPNQPQHF. Here the CDR3 DNA reads TGTGCCAGTAGTTGGCGCAGGGGGCCAAATCAGCCCCAGCATTTT.

The rearrangement uses TRBV28 and TRBJ1-2; no definite D call. Germline V gives CDR1 MDHEN, CDR2 SYDVKM. V lost 1 base to trimming and J lost 2 bases, with 17 bases between them. The CDR3 consists of 17 residues. The CDR3 spells CASSLSLRGRANYGYTF. The DNA for the CDR3 is TGTGCCAGCAGTTTATCTTTACGGGGTAGGGCCAACTATGGCTACACCTTC.